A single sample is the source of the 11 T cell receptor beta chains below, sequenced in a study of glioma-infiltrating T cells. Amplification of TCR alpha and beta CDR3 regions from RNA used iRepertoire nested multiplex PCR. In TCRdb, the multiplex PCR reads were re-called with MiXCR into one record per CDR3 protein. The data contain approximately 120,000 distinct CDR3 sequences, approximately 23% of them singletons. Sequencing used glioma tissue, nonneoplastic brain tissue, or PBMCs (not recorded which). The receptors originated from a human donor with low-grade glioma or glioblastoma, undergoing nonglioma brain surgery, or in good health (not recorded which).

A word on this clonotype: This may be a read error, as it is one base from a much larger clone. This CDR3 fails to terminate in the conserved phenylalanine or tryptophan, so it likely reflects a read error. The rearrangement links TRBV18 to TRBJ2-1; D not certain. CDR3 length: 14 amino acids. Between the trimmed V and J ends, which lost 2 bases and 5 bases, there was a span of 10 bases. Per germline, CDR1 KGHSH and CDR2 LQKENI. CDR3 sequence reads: CASSPSPANNEQFL. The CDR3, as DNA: TGTGCCAGCTCACCATCTCCGGCAAACAATGAGCAGTTCCTC.

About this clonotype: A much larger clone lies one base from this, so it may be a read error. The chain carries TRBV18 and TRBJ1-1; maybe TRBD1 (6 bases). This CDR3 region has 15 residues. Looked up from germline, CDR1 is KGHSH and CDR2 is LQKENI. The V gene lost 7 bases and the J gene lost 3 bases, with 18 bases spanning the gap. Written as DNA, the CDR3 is TGTGCCAGCTACCTACAGGGACTCGGGCACACTGAAGCTTTCTTT. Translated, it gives CASYLQGLGHTEAFF.

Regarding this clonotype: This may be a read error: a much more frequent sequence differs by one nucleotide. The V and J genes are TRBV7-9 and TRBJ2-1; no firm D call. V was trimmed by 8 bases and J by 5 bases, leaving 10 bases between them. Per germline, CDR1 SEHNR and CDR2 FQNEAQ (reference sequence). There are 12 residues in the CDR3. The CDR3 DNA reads TGTGCCAGCCCCTGGGCAGACAATGAGCAGTTCTTC. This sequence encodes CASPWADNEQFF.

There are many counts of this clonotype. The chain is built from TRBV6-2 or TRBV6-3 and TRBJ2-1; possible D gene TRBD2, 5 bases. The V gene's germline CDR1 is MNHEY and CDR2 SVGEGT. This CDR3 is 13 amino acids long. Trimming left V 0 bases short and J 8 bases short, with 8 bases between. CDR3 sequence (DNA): TGTGCCAGCAGTTACTCGAGGACTTATGAGCAGTTCTTC. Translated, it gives CASSYSRTYEQFF.

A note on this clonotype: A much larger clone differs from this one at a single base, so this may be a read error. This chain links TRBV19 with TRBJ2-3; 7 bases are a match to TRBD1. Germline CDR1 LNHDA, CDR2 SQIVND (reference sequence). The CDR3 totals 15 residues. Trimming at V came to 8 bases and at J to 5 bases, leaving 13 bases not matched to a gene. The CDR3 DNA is TGTGCCAGTGGTACGGGACAGAAGCTGGGAGATACGCAGTATTTT. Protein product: CASGTGQKLGDTQYF.

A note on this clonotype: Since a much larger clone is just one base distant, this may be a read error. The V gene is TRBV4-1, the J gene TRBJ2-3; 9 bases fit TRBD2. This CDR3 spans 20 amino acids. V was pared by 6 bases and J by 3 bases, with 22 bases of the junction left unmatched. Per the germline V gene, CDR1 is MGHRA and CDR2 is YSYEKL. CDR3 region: CASRHGLNWISGRRTDTQYF. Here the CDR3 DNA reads TGCGCCAGCAGACACGGACTAAATTGGATCAGCGGGAGGAGGACAGATACGCAGTATTTT.

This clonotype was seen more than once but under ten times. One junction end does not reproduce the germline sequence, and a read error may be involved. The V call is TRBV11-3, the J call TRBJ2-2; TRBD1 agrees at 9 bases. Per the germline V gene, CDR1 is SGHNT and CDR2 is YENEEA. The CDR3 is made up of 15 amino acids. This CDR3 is CASSHGQGNAGELFF. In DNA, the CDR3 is TGTGCCAGCAGCCATGGACAGGGGAACGCCGGGGAGCTGTTTTTT. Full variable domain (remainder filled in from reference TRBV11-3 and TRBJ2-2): EAGVVQSPRYKIIEKKQPVAFWCNPISGHNTLYWYLQNLGQGPELLIRYENEEAVDDSQLPKDRFSAERLKGVDSTLKIQPAELGDSAVYLCASSHGQGNAGELFFGEGSRLTVL.

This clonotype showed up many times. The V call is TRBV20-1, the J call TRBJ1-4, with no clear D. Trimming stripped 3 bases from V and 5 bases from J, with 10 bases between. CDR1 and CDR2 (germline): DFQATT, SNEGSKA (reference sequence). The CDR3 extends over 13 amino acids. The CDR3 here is CSARVQMNEKLFF. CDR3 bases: TGCAGTGCTAGGGTCCAGATGAATGAAAAACTGTTTTTT.

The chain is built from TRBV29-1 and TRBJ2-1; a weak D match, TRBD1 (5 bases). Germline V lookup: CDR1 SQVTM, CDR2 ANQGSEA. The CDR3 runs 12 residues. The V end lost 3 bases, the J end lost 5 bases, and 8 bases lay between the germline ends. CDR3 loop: CSVEAGHNEQFF. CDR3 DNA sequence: TGCAGCGTTGAGGCAGGGCACAATGAGCAGTTCTTC.

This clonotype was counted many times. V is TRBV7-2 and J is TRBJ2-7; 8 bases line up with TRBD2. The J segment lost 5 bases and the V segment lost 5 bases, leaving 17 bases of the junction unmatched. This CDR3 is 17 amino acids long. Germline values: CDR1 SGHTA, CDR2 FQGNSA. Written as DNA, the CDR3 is TGTGCCAGCAGCCAGCCATCGACGGGAGGGCCCCTCAACGAGCAGTACTTC. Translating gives CASSQPSTGGPLNEQYF.

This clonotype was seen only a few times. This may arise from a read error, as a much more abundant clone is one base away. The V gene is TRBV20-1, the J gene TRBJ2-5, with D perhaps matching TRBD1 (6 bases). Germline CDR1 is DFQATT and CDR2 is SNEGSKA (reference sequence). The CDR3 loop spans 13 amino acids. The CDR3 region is CSARETGQGTQYF. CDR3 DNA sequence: TGCAGTGCTAGAGAAACAGGGCAAGGGACCCAGTACTTC.